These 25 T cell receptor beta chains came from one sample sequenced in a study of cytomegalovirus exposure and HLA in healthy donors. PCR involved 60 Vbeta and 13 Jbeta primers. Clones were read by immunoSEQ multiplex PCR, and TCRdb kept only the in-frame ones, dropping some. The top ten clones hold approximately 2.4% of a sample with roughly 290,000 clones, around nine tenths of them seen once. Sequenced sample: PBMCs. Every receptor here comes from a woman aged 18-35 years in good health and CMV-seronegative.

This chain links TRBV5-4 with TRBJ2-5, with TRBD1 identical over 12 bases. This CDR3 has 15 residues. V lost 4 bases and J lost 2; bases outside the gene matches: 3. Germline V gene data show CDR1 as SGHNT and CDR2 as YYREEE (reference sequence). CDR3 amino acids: CASSGTGGPQETQYF. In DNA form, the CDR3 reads TGTGCCAGCAGCGGGACAGGGGGCCCTCAAGAGACCCAGTACTTC.

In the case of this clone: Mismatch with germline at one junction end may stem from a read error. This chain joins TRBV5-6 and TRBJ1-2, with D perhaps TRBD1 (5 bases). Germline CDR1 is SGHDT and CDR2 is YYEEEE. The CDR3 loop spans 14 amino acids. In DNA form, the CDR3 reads TGTGCCAGCAGGTTGGGACTCAACTTAAATGGCTACACCTTC. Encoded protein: CASRLGLNLNGYTF. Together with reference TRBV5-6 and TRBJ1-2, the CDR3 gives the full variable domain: DAGVTQSPTHLIKTRGQQVTLRCSPKSGHDTVSWYQQALGQGPQFIFQYYEEEERQRGNFPDRFSGHQFPNYSSELNVNALLLGDSALYLCASRLGLNLNGYTFGSGTRLTVV.

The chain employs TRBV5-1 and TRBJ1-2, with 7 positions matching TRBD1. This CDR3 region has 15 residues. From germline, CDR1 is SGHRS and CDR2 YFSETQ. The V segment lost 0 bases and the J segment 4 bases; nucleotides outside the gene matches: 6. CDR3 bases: TGCGCCAGCAGCTTGGACAGGGGCATTGGCTATGGCTACACCTTC. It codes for CASSLDRGIGYGYTF.

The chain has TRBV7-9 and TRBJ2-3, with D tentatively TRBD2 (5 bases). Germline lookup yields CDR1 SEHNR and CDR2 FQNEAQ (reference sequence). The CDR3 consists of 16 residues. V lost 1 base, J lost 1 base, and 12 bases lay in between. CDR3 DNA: TGTGCCAGCAGCTTAGACCGTCTAGCAGGCACAGATACGCAGTATTTT. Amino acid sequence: CASSLDRLAGTDTQYF. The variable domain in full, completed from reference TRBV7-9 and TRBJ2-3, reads DTGVSQNPRHKITKRGQNVTFRCDPISEHNRLYWYRQTLGQGPEFLTYFQNEAQLEKSRLLSDRFSAERPKGSFSTLEIQRTEQGDSAMYLCASSLDRLAGTDTQYFGPGTRLTVL.

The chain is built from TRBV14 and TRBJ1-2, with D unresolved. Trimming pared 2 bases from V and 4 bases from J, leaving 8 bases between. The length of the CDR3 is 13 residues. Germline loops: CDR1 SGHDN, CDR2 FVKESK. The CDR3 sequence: CASSQPPGYGYTF. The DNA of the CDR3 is TGTGCCAGCAGCCAACCCCCAGGCTATGGCTACACCTTC.

CDR3 amino acids: CASSPGQVLNTEAFF. As DNA, the CDR3 is TGTGCCAGTAGTCCCGGACAGGTTTTAAACACTGAAGCTTTCTTT. The chain uses TRBV19 and TRBJ1-1; 7 positions agree with TRBD1. Germline V gene lookup returns CDR1 LNHDA and CDR2 SQIVND (reference sequence). Trimming removed 5 bases from V and 2 bases from J; junction bases left unmatched: 8. The CDR3 covers 15 residues.

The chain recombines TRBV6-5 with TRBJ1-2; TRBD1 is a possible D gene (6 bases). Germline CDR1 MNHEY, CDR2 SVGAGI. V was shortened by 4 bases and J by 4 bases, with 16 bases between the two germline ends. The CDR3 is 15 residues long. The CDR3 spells CASSSGGPLGYGYTF. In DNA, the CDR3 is TGTGCCAGCAGTTCCGGGGGGCCACTAGGCTATGGCTACACCTTC.

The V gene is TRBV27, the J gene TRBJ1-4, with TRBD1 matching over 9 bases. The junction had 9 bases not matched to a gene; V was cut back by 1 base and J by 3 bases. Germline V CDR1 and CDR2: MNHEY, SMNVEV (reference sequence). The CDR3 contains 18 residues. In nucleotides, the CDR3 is TGTGCCAGCAGTTTATGGGGGACAGGGCAGTCGGCTAATGAAAAACTGTTTTTT. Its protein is CASSLWGTGQSANEKLFF.

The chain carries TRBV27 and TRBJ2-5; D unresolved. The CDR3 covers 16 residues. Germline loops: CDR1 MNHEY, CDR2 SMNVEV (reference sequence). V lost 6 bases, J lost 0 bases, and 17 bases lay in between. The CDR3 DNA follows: TGTGCCAGCAGAACCTTGAGAGGAGACTACCAAGAGACCCAGTACTTC. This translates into CASRTLRGDYQETQYF.

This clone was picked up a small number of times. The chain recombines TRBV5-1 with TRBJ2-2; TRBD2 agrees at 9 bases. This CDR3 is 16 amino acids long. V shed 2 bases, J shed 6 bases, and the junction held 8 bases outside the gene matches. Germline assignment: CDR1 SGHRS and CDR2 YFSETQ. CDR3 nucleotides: TGCGCCAGCAGCTTCCCCGGGACTAGCAACCCCGGGGAGCTGTTTTTT. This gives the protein CASSFPGTSNPGELFF.

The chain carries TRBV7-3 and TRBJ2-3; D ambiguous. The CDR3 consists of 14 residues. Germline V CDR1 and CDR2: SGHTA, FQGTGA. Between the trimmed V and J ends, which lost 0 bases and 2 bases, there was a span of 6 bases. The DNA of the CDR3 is TGTGCCAGCAGCTTAACACACAACACAGATACGCAGTATTTT. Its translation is CASSLTHNTDTQYF.

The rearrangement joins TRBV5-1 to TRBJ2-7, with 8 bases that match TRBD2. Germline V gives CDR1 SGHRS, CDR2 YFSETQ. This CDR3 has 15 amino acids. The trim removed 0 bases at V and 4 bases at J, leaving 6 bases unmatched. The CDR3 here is CASSLGTAGGYEQYF. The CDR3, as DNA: TGCGCCAGCAGCTTGGGCACGGCGGGGGGATACGAGCAGTACTTC.

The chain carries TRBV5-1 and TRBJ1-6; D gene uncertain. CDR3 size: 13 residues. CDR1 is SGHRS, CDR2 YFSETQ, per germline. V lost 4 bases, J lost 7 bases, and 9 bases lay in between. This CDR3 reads CASSREPNSPLHF. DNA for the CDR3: TGCGCCAGCAGCCGGGAGCCCAATTCACCCCTCCACTTT.

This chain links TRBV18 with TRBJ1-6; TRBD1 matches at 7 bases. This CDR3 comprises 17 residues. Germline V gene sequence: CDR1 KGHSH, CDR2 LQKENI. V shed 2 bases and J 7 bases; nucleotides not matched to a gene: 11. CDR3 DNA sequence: TGTGCCAGCTCACCAGGATACTTAGGGGGCTCGAATTCACCCCTCCACTTT. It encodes CASSPGYLGGSNSPLHF.

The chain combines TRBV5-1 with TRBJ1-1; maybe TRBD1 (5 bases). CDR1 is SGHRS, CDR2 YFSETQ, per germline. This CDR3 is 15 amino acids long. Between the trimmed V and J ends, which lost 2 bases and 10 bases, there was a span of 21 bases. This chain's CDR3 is CASSLSNAGGSAAFF. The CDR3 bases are TGCGCCAGCAGCTTATCTAACGCCGGGGGTTCTGCAGCTTTCTTT.

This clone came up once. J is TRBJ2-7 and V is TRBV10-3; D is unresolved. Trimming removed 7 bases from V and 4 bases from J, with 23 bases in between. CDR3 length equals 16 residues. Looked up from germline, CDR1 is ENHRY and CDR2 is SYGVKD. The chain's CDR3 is CAIMAGPGQIKYEQYF. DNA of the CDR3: TGTGCCATCATGGCCGGTCCGGGTCAGATAAAATACGAGCAGTACTTC.

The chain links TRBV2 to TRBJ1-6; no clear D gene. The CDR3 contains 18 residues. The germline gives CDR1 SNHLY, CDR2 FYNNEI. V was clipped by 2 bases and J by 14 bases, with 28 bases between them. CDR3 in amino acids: CASSESPAALIPPSTLHF. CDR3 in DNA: TGTGCCAGCAGTGAATCTCCTGCGGCGTTAATTCCCCCCTCCACCCTCCACTTT.

CDR3 bases: TGTGCCTGGCGGGACAGGGTGAACACTGAAGCTTTCTTT. Protein: CAWRDRVNTEAFF. This rearrangement joins TRBV30 to TRBJ1-1, with 9 positions matching TRBD1. Germline assignment: CDR1 GTSNPN and CDR2 SVGIG (reference sequence). The J segment lost 0 bases and the V segment lost 5 bases, leaving 1 base of the junction unmatched. The CDR3 contains 13 residues.

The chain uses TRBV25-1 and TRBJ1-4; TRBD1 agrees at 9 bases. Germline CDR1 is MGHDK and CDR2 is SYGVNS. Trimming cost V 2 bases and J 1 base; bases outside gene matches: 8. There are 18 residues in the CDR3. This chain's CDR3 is CASSERIGTGQTNEKLFF. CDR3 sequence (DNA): TGTGCCAGCAGTGAACGCATTGGGACAGGGCAAACTAATGAAAAACTGTTTTTT.

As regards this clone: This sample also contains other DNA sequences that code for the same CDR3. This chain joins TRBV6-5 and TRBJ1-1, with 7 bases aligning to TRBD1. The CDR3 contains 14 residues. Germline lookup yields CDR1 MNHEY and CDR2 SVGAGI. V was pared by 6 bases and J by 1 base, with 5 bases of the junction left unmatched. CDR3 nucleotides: TGTGCCAGCAGGCCGGGACAGCCGAACACTGAAGCTTTCTTT. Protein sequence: CASRPGQPNTEAFF.

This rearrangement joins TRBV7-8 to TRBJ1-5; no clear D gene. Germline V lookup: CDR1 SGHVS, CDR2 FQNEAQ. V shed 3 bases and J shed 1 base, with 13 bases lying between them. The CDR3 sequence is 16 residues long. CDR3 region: CASSFRGLDSNQPQHF. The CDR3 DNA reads TGTGCCAGCAGCTTCCGGGGATTGGACAGCAATCAGCCCCAGCATTTT. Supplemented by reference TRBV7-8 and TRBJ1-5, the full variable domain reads GAGVSQSPRYKVAKRGQDVALRCDPISGHVSLFWYQQALGQGPEFLTYFQNEAQLDKSGLPSDRFFAERPEGSVSTLKIQRTQQEDSAVYLCASSFRGLDSNQPQHFGDGTRLSIL.

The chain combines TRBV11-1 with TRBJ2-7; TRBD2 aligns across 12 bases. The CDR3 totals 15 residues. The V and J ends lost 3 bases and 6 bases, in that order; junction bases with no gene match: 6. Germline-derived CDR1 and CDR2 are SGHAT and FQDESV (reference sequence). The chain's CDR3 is CASSFSSGGASEQYF. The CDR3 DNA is TGTGCCAGCAGCTTCTCTAGCGGGGGGGCTAGCGAGCAGTACTTC.

CDR3 bases: TGCGCCAGCAGCCATACTTACAATGAGCAGTTCTTC. It yields the protein CASSHTYNEQFF. This chain uses TRBV4-1 with TRBJ2-1; D gene unclear. The CDR3 has 12 amino acids. Trimming took off 3 bases at V and 4 bases at J, with 4 bases between the two ends. Germline V gene lookup returns CDR1 MGHRA and CDR2 YSYEKL.

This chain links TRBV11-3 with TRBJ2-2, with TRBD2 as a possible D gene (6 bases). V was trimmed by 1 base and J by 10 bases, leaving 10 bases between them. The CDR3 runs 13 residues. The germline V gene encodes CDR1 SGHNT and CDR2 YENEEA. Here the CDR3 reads CASSLGRDEELFF. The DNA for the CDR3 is TGTGCCAGCAGCTTAGGGAGGGACGAGGAGCTGTTTTTT.

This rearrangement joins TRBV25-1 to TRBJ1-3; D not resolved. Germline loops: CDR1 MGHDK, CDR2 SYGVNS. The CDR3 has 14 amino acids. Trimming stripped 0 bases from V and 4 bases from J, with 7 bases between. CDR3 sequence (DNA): TGTGCCAGCAGTGAATACTCCCAGGGAAACACCATATATTTT. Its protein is CASSEYSQGNTIYF.